This T cell receptor beta chain was sequenced during a study of identical twins. TCRdb re-called the 5' RACE reads with MiXCR, one entry per CDR3 protein. Counted here are about 730,000 distinct CDR3 sequences, 21% occurring once; the ten biggest clones make up roughly 4%. J was trimmed by 2 bases and V by 7 bases; bases with no gene match: 10. The CDR3 totals 15 residues. CDR1 is ENHRY, CDR2 SYGVKD, per germline. This same sample was also taken into another study, of T cells expressing NK-cell markers. Per that study: CD8+ T cells in a handful of donors included dominant NKG2C+ clonotypes at roughly 1.0-8%.

Source material: PBMCs. The TCR was taken from a woman aged 18-35 years in good health. This rearrangement joins TRBV10-3 to TRBJ2-7; TRBD2 matches at 8 bases. DNA of the CDR3: TGTGCCATCAAGGCGGGGGGCGGGAGAGCCTACGAGCAGTACTTC. This codes for CAIKAGGGRAYEQYF.